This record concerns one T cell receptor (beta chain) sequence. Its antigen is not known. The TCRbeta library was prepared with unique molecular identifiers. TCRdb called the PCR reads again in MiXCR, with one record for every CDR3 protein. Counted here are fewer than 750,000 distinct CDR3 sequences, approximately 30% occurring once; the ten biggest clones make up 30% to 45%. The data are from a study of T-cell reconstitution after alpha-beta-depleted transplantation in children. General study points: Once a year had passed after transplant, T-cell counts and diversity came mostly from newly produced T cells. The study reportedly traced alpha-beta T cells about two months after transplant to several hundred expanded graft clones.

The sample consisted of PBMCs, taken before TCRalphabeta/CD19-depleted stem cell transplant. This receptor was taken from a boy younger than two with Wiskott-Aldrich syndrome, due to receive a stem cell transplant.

This CDR3 reads CSARVIASAYEQYF. The CDR3 DNA sequence: TGCAGTGCTAGAGTCATCGCGAGCGCTTACGAGCAGTACTTC. The chain combines TRBV20-1 with TRBJ2-7, with unresolved D. Trimming cost V 1 base and J 4 bases, with 14 bases left between them. This CDR3 comprises 14 residues. The germline V gene has CDR1 DFQATT and CDR2 SNEGSKA (reference sequence).